The next 24 T cell receptor beta chains were all read from a single sample in a study of T cells in pancreatic ductal adenocarcinoma. Selected pancreatic ductal adenocarcinoma patients had undergone surgery without neoadjuvant therapy. The data were produced by immunoSEQ multiplex PCR, yet TCRdb's version contains in-frame clones alone and is incomplete. Of roughly 100,000 clones in the sample, about 96% were seen once. The sample was PBMCs. The receptor source for this set is a human donor with pancreatic ductal adenocarcinoma.

The chain uses TRBV19 and TRBJ1-4; D is perhaps TRBD1 (5 bases). The V end lost 4 bases, the J end lost 0 bases, and 9 bases lay between the germline ends. The CDR3 loop spans 15 amino acids. Per germline, CDR1 LNHDA and CDR2 SQIVND (reference sequence). CDR3 amino acids: CASSTAGSTNEKLFF. The CDR3 bases are TGTGCCAGTAGTACCGCAGGGTCAACTAATGAAAAACTGTTTTTT.

This chain links TRBV9 with TRBJ1-3; TRBD1 agrees at 8 bases. Losses at the gene ends were 3 bases for V and 0 bases for J; bases not matched to a gene: 8. In germline, CDR1 is SGDLS, CDR2 YYNGEE. CDR3 length equals 17 residues. DNA of the CDR3: TGTGCCAGCAGCGGACAGGGGTCAGTCTTCTCTGGAAACACCATATATTTT. Protein product: CASSGQGSVFSGNTIYF. The whole variable domain, remainder taken from reference TRBV9 and TRBJ1-3, is DSGVTQTPKHLITATGQRVTLRCSPRSGDLSVYWYQQSLDQGLQFLIQYYNGEERAKGNILERFSAQQFPDLHSELNLSSLELGDSALYFCASSGQGSVFSGNTIYFGEGSWLTVV.

The J gene is TRBJ2-7, the V gene TRBV27; a weak D match, TRBD2 (6 bases). Germline V CDR1 and CDR2: MNHEY, SMNVEV (reference sequence). The CDR3 is 17 residues long. The V end was cut by 3 bases, the J end by 0 bases, with 18 bases between. The CDR3 loop reads CASSFLPTRDSSYEQYF. CDR3 sequence (DNA): TGTGCCAGCAGTTTCCTACCTACACGGGACTCCTCCTACGAGCAGTACTTC.

The V and J genes are TRBV5-1 and TRBJ2-5; 8 bases are a match to TRBD1. The CDR3 has 17 amino acids. Germline V gene sequence: CDR1 SGHRS, CDR2 YFSETQ. V gave up 0 bases and J gave up 1 base; unmatched junction bases: 8. The CDR3 sequence is CASSLAGQGLVQETQYF. As DNA, the CDR3 is TGCGCCAGCAGCTTGGCCGGACAGGGATTAGTCCAAGAGACCCAGTACTTC.

This clone was detected a few times. The chain uses TRBV30 and TRBJ1-1, with a tentative D call TRBD1 (6 bases). The CDR3 has 17 amino acids. Trimming took 0 bases from V and 0 from J, leaving 17 bases between them. Per the germline V gene, CDR1 is GTSNPN and CDR2 is SVGIG (reference sequence). The CDR3 DNA follows: TGTGCCTGGAGTGTACGGTTCAGGGGATTTATGAACACTGAAGCTTTCTTT. It is translated as CAWSVRFRGFMNTEAFF.

The V gene is TRBV5-5, the J gene TRBJ2-7, with a possible D match to TRBD2 (6 bases). The germline V and J ends were trimmed by 6 bases and 1 base, with 20 bases remaining between them. This CDR3 region has 16 residues. Germline CDR1 SGHKS, CDR2 YYEKEE (reference sequence). The CDR3 region is CASIKEGGRQSYEQYF. CDR3 in DNA: TGTGCCAGCATCAAGGAGGGCGGGCGCCAATCCTACGAGCAGTACTTC.

The chain combines TRBV5-4 with TRBJ2-5, with 9 bases aligning to TRBD2. There are 13 residues in the CDR3. The germline V gene has CDR1 SGHNT and CDR2 YYREEE (reference sequence). The V and J ends lost 5 bases and 3 bases, in that order; junction bases with no gene match: 2. In nucleotides, the CDR3 is TGTGCCAGCAGGCGACTAGCGGAAGAGACCCAGTACTTC. This encodes CASRRLAEETQYF.

The CDR3 is CASSFRTNYNEQFF. The CDR3 region has the DNA TGTGCCAGCAGCTTCAGGACTAACTACAATGAGCAGTTCTTC. The chain combines TRBV7-9 with TRBJ2-1; possible D gene TRBD2, 6 bases. CDR3 length equals 14 residues. Germline V gene lookup returns CDR1 SEHNR and CDR2 FQNEAQ (reference sequence). Trimming cost V 3 bases and J 3 bases, with 9 bases left between them. Supplemented by reference TRBV7-9 and TRBJ2-1, the full variable domain reads DTGVSQNPRHKITKRGQNVTFRCDPISEHNRLYWYRQTLGQGPEFLTYFQNEAQLEKSRLLSDRFSAERPKGSFSTLEIQRTEQGDSAMYLCASSFRTNYNEQFFGPGTRLTVL.

The chain links TRBV7-3 to TRBJ2-1, with a possible D match to TRBD1 (6 bases). The CDR3 runs to 15 residues. CDR1 and CDR2 (germline): SGHTA, FQGTGA. The V gene lost 5 bases and the J gene lost 7 bases, with 18 bases spanning the gap. CDR3 in DNA: TGTGCCAGCAGCCGAGTCCTGGGGGCCCTTAATGAGCAGTTCTTC. It codes for CASSRVLGALNEQFF.

The chain combines TRBV28 with TRBJ2-7; 9 nucleotides line up with TRBD1. V gave up 4 bases and J gave up 2 bases; unmatched junction bases: 6. The CDR3 sequence is 15 residues long. Germline CDR1 reads MDHEN; CDR2 reads SYDVKM. Here the CDR3 reads CASSSGQGSPYEQYF. For the CDR3, the DNA is TGTGCCAGCAGTTCGGGACAGGGTTCGCCCTACGAGCAGTACTTC.

CDR3: CASSQVGQNEQYF. CDR3 DNA sequence: TGTGCCAGCAGCCAAGTGGGACAGAACGAGCAGTACTTC. The chain combines TRBV4-2 with TRBJ2-7, with 7 bases matching TRBD1. Trimming cost V 1 base and J 5 bases; bases outside gene matches: 2. The CDR3 has 13 residues. Looked up from germline, CDR1 is LGHNA and CDR2 is YNFKEQ.

The genes are TRBV5-1 and TRBJ2-7; 15 bases map to TRBD2. The CDR3 has 19 residues. Germline V gene lookup returns CDR1 SGHRS and CDR2 YFSETQ. Trimming removed 4 bases from V and 5 bases from J; junction bases left unmatched: 16. The CDR3 DNA follows: TGCGCCAGCAGCCTAGGACAGGGCGGGACTAGCGGGAGGATCCACGAGCAGTACTTC. Protein sequence: CASSLGQGGTSGRIHEQYF. Filled out from reference TRBV5-1 and TRBJ2-7, the complete variable domain reads KAGVTQTPRYLIKTRGQQVTLSCSPISGHRSVSWYQQTPGQGLQFLFEYFSETQRNKGNFPGRFSGRQFSNSRSEMNVSTLELGDSALYLCASSLGQGGTSGRIHEQYFGPGTRLTVT.

The rearrangement joins TRBV30 to TRBJ2-3, with TRBD2 identical over 7 bases. The CDR3 is made up of 14 amino acids. The J segment lost 0 bases and the V segment lost 5 bases, leaving 5 bases of the junction unmatched. Germline V lookup: CDR1 GTSNPN, CDR2 SVGIG (reference sequence). The DNA for the CDR3 is TGTGCCTGGGGTTCGGGACTAAGCACAGATACGCAGTATTTT. Translating it yields CAWGSGLSTDTQYF.

The rearrangement uses TRBV29-1 and TRBJ1-3; no clear D gene. Trimming removed 5 bases at V and 6 bases at J, with 8 bases between. Germline lookup yields CDR1 SQVTM and CDR2 ANQGSEA. The CDR3 runs to 11 residues. The CDR3 DNA follows: TGCAGCGTTCGGCAGGAAAACACCATATATTTT. Its protein is CSVRQENTIYF. Complete variable domain (other parts from reference TRBV29-1 and TRBJ1-3): SAVISQKPSRDICQRGTSLTIQCQVDSQVTMMFWYRQQPGQSLTLIATANQGSEATYESGFVIDKFPISRPNLTFSTLTVSNMSPEDSSIYLCSVRQENTIYFGEGSWLTVV.

This clone was seen only a few times. A read error may produce the germline difference seen at one junction end. The gene calls are TRBV7-3 and TRBJ2-5; 8 nucleotides agree with TRBD2. Germline V gene lookup returns CDR1 SGHTA and CDR2 FQGTGA. The CDR3 loop spans 13 amino acids. DNA for the CDR3: TGTGCTAGCAGCTCCGCGGGGGGAGAGACCCAGTACTTC. Protein sequence: CASSSAGGETQYF.

The CDR3 DNA reads TGTGCCAGCAGTCCCTACGGGACTAGCGGGAGGGGAAGGACAGATACGCAGTATTTT. This codes for CASSPYGTSGRGRTDTQYF. The genes are TRBV27 and TRBJ2-3, with 16 positions matching TRBD2. Germline V CDR1 and CDR2: MNHEY, SMNVEV (reference sequence). Trimming at V came to 5 bases and at J to 3 bases, leaving 11 bases not matched to a gene. The CDR3 is 19 amino acids.

This clone appeared a single time. The chain employs TRBV19 and TRBJ2-6; D not resolved. The V gene's germline CDR1 is LNHDA and CDR2 SQIVND (reference sequence). This CDR3 is 14 amino acids long. Trimming shortened V by 4 bases and J by 4 bases, and 8 bases separated the two germline ends. CDR3 in amino acids: CASSSGGGANVLTF. The DNA of the CDR3 is TGTGCCAGTAGTAGCGGTGGAGGGGCCAACGTCCTGACTTTC.

The J gene is TRBJ1-2, the V gene TRBV6-5; maybe TRBD1 (5 bases). In germline, CDR1 is MNHEY, CDR2 SVGAGI. The V end lost 4 bases, the J end lost 2 bases, and 8 bases lay between the germline ends. This CDR3 has 13 residues. The CDR3, as DNA: TGTGCCAGCAGTTTGTCAGGGAACTATGGCTACACCTTC. Protein: CASSLSGNYGYTF.

The rearrangement uses TRBV6-6 and TRBJ2-7; 10 bases are a match to TRBD1. From germline, CDR1 is MNHNY and CDR2 SVGAGI (reference sequence). This CDR3 has 15 amino acids. Trimming took 7 bases from V and 1 from J; bases not matched to a gene: 7. The DNA of the CDR3 is TGTGCCAGCAACTCCCGGGACAGGGGATCCTACGAGCAGTACTTC. Protein product: CASNSRDRGSYEQYF.

The J gene is TRBJ2-3, the V gene TRBV7-2; perhaps TRBD1 as D (5 bases). The CDR3 spans 14 residues. The germline V gene encodes CDR1 SGHTA and CDR2 FQGNSA. The ends were cut back, 5 bases at V and 2 bases at J, with 11 bases in the middle. CDR3 nucleotide sequence: TGTGCCAGCAGCGACGGACAAATCACAGATACGCAGTATTTT. This sequence encodes CASSDGQITDTQYF.

This chain uses TRBV9 with TRBJ2-2; a possible D gene is TRBD1 (6 bases). Between the trimmed V and J ends, which lost 7 bases and 2 bases, there was a span of 15 bases. This CDR3 spans 15 amino acids. CDR1 and CDR2 from the germline V gene are SGDLS and YYNGEE. The DNA of the CDR3 is TGTGCCAGCGCTTTGGGACACACCAACACCGGGGAGCTGTTTTTT. Its translation: CASALGHTNTGELFF.

The J gene is TRBJ2-1, the V gene TRBV4-2; a possible D gene is TRBD2 (6 bases). The CDR3 is 13 amino acids. V was shortened by 2 bases and J by 10 bases, with 12 bases between the two germline ends. Germline CDR1 is LGHNA and CDR2 is YNFKEQ. The CDR3 loop is CASSQLRGYEQFF. In DNA form, the CDR3 reads TGTGCCAGCAGCCAACTTCGGGGGTACGAGCAGTTCTTC.

The rearrangement joins TRBV9 to TRBJ2-3; possibly TRBD2 for D (5 bases). This CDR3 region has 16 residues. V lost 0 bases, J lost 2 bases, and 13 bases lay in between. Germline V gives CDR1 SGDLS, CDR2 YYNGEE. The CDR3 loop reads CASSVGPEGYTDTQYF. The CDR3 region has the DNA TGTGCCAGCAGCGTAGGTCCCGAGGGTTACACAGATACGCAGTATTTT.

The gene calls are TRBV19 and TRBJ2-2; TRBD1 aligns across 7 bases. The CDR3 contains 14 residues. The V and J ends lost 7 bases and 4 bases, in that order; junction bases with no gene match: 6. In germline, CDR1 is LNHDA, CDR2 SQIVND (reference sequence). CDR3: CASKSTGITGELFF. For the CDR3, the DNA is TGTGCCAGTAAGTCGACAGGGATCACCGGGGAGCTGTTTTTT.